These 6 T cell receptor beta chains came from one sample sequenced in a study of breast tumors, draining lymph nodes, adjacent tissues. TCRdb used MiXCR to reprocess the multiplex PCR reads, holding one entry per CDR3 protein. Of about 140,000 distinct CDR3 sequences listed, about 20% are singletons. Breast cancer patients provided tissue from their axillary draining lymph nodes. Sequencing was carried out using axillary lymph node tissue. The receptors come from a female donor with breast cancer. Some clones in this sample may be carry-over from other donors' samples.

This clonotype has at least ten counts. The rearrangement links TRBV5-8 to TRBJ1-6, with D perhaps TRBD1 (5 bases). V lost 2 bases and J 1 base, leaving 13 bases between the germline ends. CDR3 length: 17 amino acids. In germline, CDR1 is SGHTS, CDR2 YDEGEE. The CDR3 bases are TGTGCCAGCAGCTTTGGAGGGACCGGGTCCTATAATTCACCCCTCCACTTT. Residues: CASSFGGTGSYNSPLHF.

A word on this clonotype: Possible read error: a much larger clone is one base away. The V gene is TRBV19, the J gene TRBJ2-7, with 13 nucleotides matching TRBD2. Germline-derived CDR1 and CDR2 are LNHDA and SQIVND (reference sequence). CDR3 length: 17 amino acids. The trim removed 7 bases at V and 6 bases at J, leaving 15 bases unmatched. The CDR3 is CASTSRTSGRGFFEQYF. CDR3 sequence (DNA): TGTGCCAGTACCTCACGGACTAGCGGGAGAGGATTTTTCGAGCAGTACTTC. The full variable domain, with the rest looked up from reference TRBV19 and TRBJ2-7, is DGGITQSPKYLFRKEGQNVTLSCEQNLNHDAMYWYRQDPGQGLRLIYYSQIVNDFQKGDIAEGYSVSREKKESFPLTVTSAQKNPTAFYLCASTSRTSGRGFFEQYFGPGTRLTVT.

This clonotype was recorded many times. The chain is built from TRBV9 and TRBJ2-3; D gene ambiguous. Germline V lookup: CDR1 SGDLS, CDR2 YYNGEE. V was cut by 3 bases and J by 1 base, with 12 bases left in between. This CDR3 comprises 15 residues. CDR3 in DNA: TGTGCCAGCAGCGGTCAAAGGTACGGCACAGATACGCAGTATTTT. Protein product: CASSGQRYGTDTQYF.

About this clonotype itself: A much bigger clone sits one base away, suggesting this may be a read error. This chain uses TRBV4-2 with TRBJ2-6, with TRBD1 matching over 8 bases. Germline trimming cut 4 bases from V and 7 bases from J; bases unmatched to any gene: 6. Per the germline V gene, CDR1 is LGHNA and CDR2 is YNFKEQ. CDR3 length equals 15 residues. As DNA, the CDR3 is TGTGCCAGCAGCCGACAGGGGTTTGGAGCCAACGTCCTGACTTTC. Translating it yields CASSRQGFGANVLTF.

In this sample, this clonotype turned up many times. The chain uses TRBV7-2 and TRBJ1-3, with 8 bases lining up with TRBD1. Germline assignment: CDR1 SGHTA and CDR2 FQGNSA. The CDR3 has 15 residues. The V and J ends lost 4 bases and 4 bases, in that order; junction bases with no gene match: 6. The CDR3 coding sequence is TGTGCCAGCAGCTCAAGCAGGGGGCGAGGAAACACCATATATTTT. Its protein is CASSSSRGRGNTIYF.

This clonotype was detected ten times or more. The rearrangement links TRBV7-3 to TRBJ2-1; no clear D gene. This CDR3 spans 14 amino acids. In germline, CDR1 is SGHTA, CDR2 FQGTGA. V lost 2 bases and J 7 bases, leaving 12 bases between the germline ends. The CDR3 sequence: CASSLGLGENEQFF. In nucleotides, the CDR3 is TGTGCCAGCAGCTTAGGGTTAGGTGAGAATGAGCAGTTCTTC.